A selection of T cell receptor beta chains follows, all from one sample in a study of T cells in Graves' hyperthyroidism and ophthalmopathy. TCRdb reprocessed the multiplex PCR reads with MiXCR, giving one entry per CDR3 protein. The sample includes a few hundred thousand distinct CDR3 sequences, about 43% seen only once; the top ten take over 15%. Material: peripheral blood or thyroid tissue (not recorded which). The receptor source for this set is an adult woman with Graves' disease, either hyperthyroidism or ophthalmopathy (not recorded which). CDR3s leave out the opening cysteine and the closing phenylalanine or tryptophan. Fields, in order: J gene, CDR3 length, V gene, CDR3 protein.

j_gene: TRBJ1-1
len: 11
v_gene: TRBV5-1
CDR3aa: ASAAGGGTEAF

j_gene: TRBJ2-3
len: 14
v_gene: TRBV12-3/TRBV12-4
CDR3aa: ASSPDGGPGGDTQY

j_gene: TRBJ1-2
len: 11
v_gene: TRBV30
CDR3aa: AWSVKQGRGYT

j_gene: TRBJ1-3
len: 14
v_gene: TRBV7-2
CDR3aa: ASSPRGRSAGNTIY

j_gene: TRBJ1-2
len: 14
v_gene: TRBV12-3/TRBV12-4
CDR3aa: ASSLGTGATPLGYT

j_gene: TRBJ1-5
len: 12
v_gene: TRBV9
CDR3aa: ASSSWGLGQPQH

j_gene: TRBJ2-5
len: 13
v_gene: TRBV11-2
CDR3aa: ASSLGDRVAETQY

j_gene: TRBJ2-6
len: 12
v_gene: TRBV20-1
CDR3aa: SAMRDSGTNVLT

j_gene: TRBJ2-5
len: 12
v_gene: TRBV7-6
CDR3aa: ASSSSGTVETQY

j_gene: TRBJ2-7
len: 12
v_gene: TRBV9
CDR3aa: ASSAGLATEEQY

j_gene: TRBJ2-7
len: 12
v_gene: TRBV20-1
CDR3aa: SARRWGGFYEQY

j_gene: TRBJ1-1
len: 13
v_gene: TRBV9
CDR3aa: ASSPQGQGDTEAF

j_gene: TRBJ1-1
len: 12
v_gene: TRBV25-1
CDR3aa: ASRRQGANTEAF

j_gene: TRBJ2-7
len: 12
v_gene: TRBV20-1
CDR3aa: SGLRTSGNYEQY

j_gene: TRBJ2-7
len: 12
v_gene: TRBV6-6
CDR3aa: ASSWTGVYYEQY

j_gene: TRBJ1-5
len: 11
v_gene: TRBV11-2
CDR3aa: ASSTGRVQPQH

j_gene: TRBJ1-5
len: 15
v_gene: TRBV20-1
CDR3aa: SASEIVGRTYNQPQH

j_gene: TRBJ2-7
len: 11
v_gene: TRBV19
CDR3aa: ASSIGRTYEQY

j_gene: TRBJ2-7
len: 12
v_gene: TRBV7-2
CDR3aa: ASSHGVRNYEQY

j_gene: TRBJ2-1
len: 12
v_gene: TRBV10-3
CDR3aa: AIRPSPRGNEQF

j_gene: TRBJ1-5
len: 13
v_gene: TRBV7-2
CDR3aa: ASSSGVFSGQPQH

j_gene: TRBJ2-7
len: 11
v_gene: TRBV7-9
CDR3aa: ASSLLGQRAQY